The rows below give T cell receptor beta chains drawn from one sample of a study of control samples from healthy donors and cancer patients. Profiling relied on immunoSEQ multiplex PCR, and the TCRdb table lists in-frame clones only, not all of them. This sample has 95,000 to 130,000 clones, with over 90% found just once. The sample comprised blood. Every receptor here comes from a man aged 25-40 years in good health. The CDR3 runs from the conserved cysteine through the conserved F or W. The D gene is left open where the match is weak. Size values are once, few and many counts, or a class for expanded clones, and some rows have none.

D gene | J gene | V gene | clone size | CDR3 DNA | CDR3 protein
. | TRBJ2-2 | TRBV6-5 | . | TGTGCCAGCAGTTACTCGGGGACAATTACCGGGGAGCTGTTTTTT | CASSYSGTITGELFF
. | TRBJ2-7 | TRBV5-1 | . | TGCGCCAGCGGGACGGGGAAACCCTACGAGCAGTACTTC | CASGTGKPYEQYF
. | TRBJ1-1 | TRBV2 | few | TGTGCCAGCAGACCCCCGGGACTCATGAACACTGAAGCTTTCTTT | CASRPPGLMNTEAFF
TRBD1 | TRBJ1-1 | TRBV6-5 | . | TGTGCCAGCAGTCTTGACAGGGGGCGAACTGAAGCTTTCTTT | CASSLDRGRTEAFF
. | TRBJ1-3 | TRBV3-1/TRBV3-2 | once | TGTGCCAGCAGCCTTAGGGCAGGGGCCACCTCTGGAAACACCATATATTTT | CASSLRAGATSGNTIYF
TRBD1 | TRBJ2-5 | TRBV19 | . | TGTGCCAGTAGTATAATGGGACAGTCGAAGGAGACCCAGTACTTC | CASSIMGQSKETQYF
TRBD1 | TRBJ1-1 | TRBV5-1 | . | TGCGCCAGCAGCCGAAACAGGGGAAGAGGCACTGAAGCTTTCTTT | CASSRNRGRGTEAFF
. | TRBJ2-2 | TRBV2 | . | TGTGCCAGCAGCCCTAGGGGTGGAGACACCGGGGAGCTGTTTTTT | CASSPRGGDTGELFF
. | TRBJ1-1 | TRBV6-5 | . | TGTGCCAGCGGTAGGAGCACTGAAGCTTTCTTT | CASGRSTEAFF
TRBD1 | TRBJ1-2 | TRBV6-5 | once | TGTGCCAGCAGTCCCGCCGACAGGGAGGGTGGCTACACCTTC | CASSPADREGGYTF
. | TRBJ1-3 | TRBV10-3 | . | TGTGCCATCAGTGAGCCCGAGGAGGCTGGAAACACCATATATTTT | CAISEPEEAGNTIYF
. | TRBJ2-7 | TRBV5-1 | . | TGCGCCAGCAGCTTGGTTCGGATCCACGGCGAGCAGTACTTC | CASSLVRIHGEQYF
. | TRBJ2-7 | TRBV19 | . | TGTGCCAGCCGGGGGCGTTTGGAAGGCGAGCAGTACTTC | CASRGRLEGEQYF
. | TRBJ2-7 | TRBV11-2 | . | TGTGCCAGCAGCCGTTCAGGCTCGACGACAGAGGCCTACGAGCAGTACTTC | CASSRSGSTTEAYEQYF
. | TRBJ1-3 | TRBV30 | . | TGTGCCAGAGATCAGGGGCTGGGAAACACCATATATTTT | CARDQGLGNTIYF
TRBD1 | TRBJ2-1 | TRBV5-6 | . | TGTGCCAGCAGCTCAATGACAGGGGCCTACAATGAGCAGTTCTTC | CASSSMTGAYNEQFF
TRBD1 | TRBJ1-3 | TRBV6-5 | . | TGTGCCAGCAGTTACTCGACAGGGAGTGGAAACACCATATATTTT | CASSYSTGSGNTIYF
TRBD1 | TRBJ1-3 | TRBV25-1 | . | TGTGCCAGCAGTGAAAAGGGGGCCGGCGCCATATATTTT | CASSEKGAGAIYF
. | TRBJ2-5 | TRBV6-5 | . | TGTGCCAGCAGTAACCCACTCGGGGGACAAGAGACCCAGTACTTC | CASSNPLGGQETQYF
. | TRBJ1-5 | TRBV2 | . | TGTGCCAGCAGTGAAGCGTCCAGGTATGATAATAGCAATCAGCCCCAGCATTTT | CASSEASRYDNSNQPQHF
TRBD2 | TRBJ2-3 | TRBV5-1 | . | TGCGCCAGCAGATCGGGAGCGGGGGGGGCCACAGATACGCAGTATTTT | CASRSGAGGATDTQYF
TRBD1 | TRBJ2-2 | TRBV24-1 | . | TGTGCCACCAGTGATGCCGACAGGGTAGGCACCGGGGAGCTGTTTTTT | CATSDADRVGTGELFF
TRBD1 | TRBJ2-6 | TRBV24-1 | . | TGTGCCACCGCTGAGACAGGGGCTGGGGCCAACGTCCTGACTTTC | CATAETGAGANVLTF
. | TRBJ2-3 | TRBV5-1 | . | TGCGCCAGCAGCTTGGCCGGCCGGAACACTGATACGCAGTATTTT | CASSLAGRNTDTQYF
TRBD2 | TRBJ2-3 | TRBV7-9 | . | TGTGCCAGCAGCACCCTAGCGGGCGGAGCAGATACGCAGTATTTT | CASSTLAGGADTQYF
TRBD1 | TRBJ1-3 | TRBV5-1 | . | TGCGCCAGCAGCTTCAAGGGACAGGGCGGGGGAAACACCATATATTTT | CASSFKGQGGGNTIYF
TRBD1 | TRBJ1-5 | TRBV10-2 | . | TGCGCCAGCAAAGGGGACAGGAGCCGCAATCAGCCCCAGCATTTT | CASKGDRSRNQPQHF
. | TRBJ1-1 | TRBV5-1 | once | TGCGCCAGCAGCGCAACAGGGACCACTGAAGCTTTCTTT | CASSATGTTEAFF
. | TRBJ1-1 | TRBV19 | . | TGTGCCAGTAGTCTGGAACAACGGTTTGGAAGAACTGAAGCTTTCTTT | CASSLEQRFGRTEAFF
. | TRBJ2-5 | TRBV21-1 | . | TGTGCCAGCAGCAAAGCGAAGGACAGGGACCAAGAGACCCAGTACTTC | CASSKAKDRDQETQYF
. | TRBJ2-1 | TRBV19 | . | TGTGCCAGTAGTATTTCAAACAGGGGAGGACCCAATGAGCAGTTCTTC | CASSISNRGGPNEQFF
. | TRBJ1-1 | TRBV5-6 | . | TGTGCCAGCAGCTTGAGTCTGACAGAGATGAACACTGAAGCTTTCTTT | CASSLSLTEMNTEAFF
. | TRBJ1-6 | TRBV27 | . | TGTGCCAGCAGTCCGCCGGGGGGGGGTTCACCCCTCCACTTT | CASSPPGGGSPLHF
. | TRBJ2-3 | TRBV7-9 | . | TGTGCCAGCAGTCTCGGCAGATCCACAGATACGCAGTATTTT | CASSLGRSTDTQYF
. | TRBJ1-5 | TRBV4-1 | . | TGCGCCAGCAGCCAACCCACTGGGGGAAGCAATCAGCCCCAGCATTTT | CASSQPTGGSNQPQHF
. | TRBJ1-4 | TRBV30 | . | TGTGCCTGGTCCCCGGGGGGAGGTGAAAAACTGTTTTTT | CAWSPGGGEKLFF
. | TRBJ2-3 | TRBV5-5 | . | TGTGCCAGCAGCTTGGTCTTTGGGAGCACAGATACGCAGTATTTT | CASSLVFGSTDTQYF
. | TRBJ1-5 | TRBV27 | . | TGTGCCAGCACCGGGGCAGCCAATCAGCCCCAGCATTTT | CASTGAANQPQHF
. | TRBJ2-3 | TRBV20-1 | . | TGCAGTGCTAGAGATAATACGCAGTATTTT | CSARDNTQYF
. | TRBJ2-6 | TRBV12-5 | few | TGTGCTAGTGGTTTGGTACAGGGAACCGGGGCCAACGTCCTGACTTTC | CASGLVQGTGANVLTF
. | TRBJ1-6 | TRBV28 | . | TGTGCCAGCAGTTCCACGAGTAGTATAATTAATTCACCCCTCCACTTT | CASSSTSSIINSPLHF
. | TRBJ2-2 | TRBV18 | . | TGTGCCAGCTCCCTCGACAGTTACACCGGGGAGCTGTTTTTT | CASSLDSYTGELFF
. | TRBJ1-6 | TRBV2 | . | TGTGCCAGCCGCGTCTCCTATAATTCACCCCTCCACTTT | CASRVSYNSPLHF
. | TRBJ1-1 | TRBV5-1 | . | TGCGCCAGCAGCTTCCGACAGCAGAACACTGAAGCTTTCTTT | CASSFRQQNTEAFF
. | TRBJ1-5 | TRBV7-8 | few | TGTGCCAGCAGCTTAGCGCCCAGCAATCAGCCCCAGCATTTT | CASSLAPSNQPQHF
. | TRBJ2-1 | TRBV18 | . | TGTGCCAGCTCACCACCGGCGGGTAGAGGGAATGAGCAGTTCTTC | CASSPPAGRGNEQFF
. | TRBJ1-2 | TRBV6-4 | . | TGTGCCAGCAGTAAAACAGGAGAAGGGGATGGCTACACCTTC | CASSKTGEGDGYTF
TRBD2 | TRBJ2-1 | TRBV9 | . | TGTGCCAGCAGCTCATTAGCGGGGGCCGACCTCAATGAGCAGTTCTTC | CASSSLAGADLNEQFF
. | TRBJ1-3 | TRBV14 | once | TGTGCCAGCAGCCACCCAGGGTTTTTCGGAAACACCATATATTTT | CASSHPGFFGNTIYF
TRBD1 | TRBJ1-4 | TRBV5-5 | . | TGTGCCAGCAAATTGCAGGGACAGTTAAATGAAAAACTGTTTTTT | CASKLQGQLNEKLFF
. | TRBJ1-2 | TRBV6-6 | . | TGTGCCAGCAGTCACAATACCGTCTCTAGCTATGGCTACACCTTC | CASSHNTVSSYGYTF
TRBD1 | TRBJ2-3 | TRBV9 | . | TGTGCCAGCAGCTTCGGGACAGGGGGTTTGGCAGATACGCAGTATTTT | CASSFGTGGLADTQYF
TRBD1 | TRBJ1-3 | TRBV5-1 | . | TGCGCCAGCGCCATCGGACAGGGAGACACCATATATTTT | CASAIGQGDTIYF
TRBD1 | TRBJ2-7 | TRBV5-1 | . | TGCGCCAGCAGCGATGGACAGGGCGCGGACGAGCAGTACTTC | CASSDGQGADEQYF